Shown below are 21 T cell receptor beta chains from a single sample sequenced in a study of T-cell reconstitution after alpha-beta-depleted transplantation in children. Preparation of the TCRbeta library involved a method that used unique molecular identifiers. Using its own MiXCR run on the PCR reads, TCRdb lists one record per CDR3 protein. The table has about a million distinct CDR3 sequences, about 26% seen once. The sequencing used PBMCs, mostly from graft donor cells, collected 360 days after TCRalphabeta/CD19-depleted stem cell transplant. These receptors all stem from a boy under two years old who had a stem cell transplant for SCID, so the T cells may come from the graft donor.

This clonotype was counted only a few times. The V gene is TRBV12-3 or TRBV12-4, the J gene TRBJ2-3, with 9 nucleotides matching TRBD1. The CDR3 contains 15 residues. V lost 6 bases to trimming and J lost 6 bases; unmatched junction nucleotides: 10. CDR3 loop: CASRDRDREPDTQYF. The CDR3 nucleotides are TGTGCCAGCAGGGACCGGGACAGGGAGCCCGATACGCAGTATTTT.

The chain links TRBV4-1 to TRBJ2-3; 10 bases align to TRBD2. V shed 10 bases and J 2 bases; nucleotides not matched to a gene: 9. Germline CDR1 is MGHRA and CDR2 is YSYEKL. CDR3 length equals 15 residues. The CDR3 region has the DNA TGCGCCACCCGACTAGCGGGCGGGGACACAGATACGCAGTATTTT. It codes for CATRLAGGDTDTQYF.

A few counts support this clonotype. The CDR3 sequence is CSARVPEGEQYF. The CDR3 DNA reads TGCAGTGCTAGGGTTCCTGAGGGCGAGCAGTACTTC. The chain uses TRBV20-1 and TRBJ2-7; D possibly corresponds to TRBD2 (5 bases). Looked up from germline, CDR1 is DFQATT and CDR2 is SNEGSKA (reference sequence). With 3 bases removed from V and 6 bases from J, the gap between germline ends came to 12 bases. This CDR3 has 12 amino acids.

The chain couples TRBV20-1 to TRBJ2-1; 8 bases map to TRBD2. Germline V lookup: CDR1 DFQATT, CDR2 SNEGSKA (reference sequence). The CDR3 totals 15 residues. J was trimmed by 2 bases and V by 3 bases; bases with no gene match: 6. The CDR3: CSARKAGGTYNEQFF. The CDR3 DNA reads TGCAGTGCTAGGAAGGCGGGGGGAACCTACAATGAGCAGTTCTTC.

This clonotype was counted between two and nine times. V gene TRBV28 combines with J gene TRBJ2-3; D is undetermined. Germline V lookup: CDR1 MDHEN, CDR2 SYDVKM. This CDR3 is built from 14 residues. V shed 5 bases and J shed 5 bases, with 14 bases lying between them. DNA of the CDR3: TGTGCCAGCAGTCTGCAAATCCCCGGAGATACGCAGTATTTT. Protein sequence: CASSLQIPGDTQYF. Variable domain in full (rest from reference TRBV28 and TRBJ2-3): DVKVTQSSRYLVKRTGEKVFLECVQDMDHENMFWYRQDPGLGLRLIYFSYDVKMKEKGDIPEGYSVSREKKERFSLILESASTNQTSMYLCASSLQIPGDTQYFGPGTRLTVL.

The chain uses TRBV5-1 and TRBJ2-3; D is perhaps TRBD2 (6 bases). CDR1 is SGHRS, CDR2 YFSETQ, per germline. Trimming shortened V by 4 bases and J by 7 bases, and 13 bases separated the two germline ends. The CDR3 loop spans 13 amino acids. The CDR3 here is CASSGGTPNTQYF. The CDR3 nucleotides read TGCGCCAGCAGCGGGGGGACGCCTAATACGCAGTATTTT.

This clonotype has a handful of counts. The chain combines TRBV12-3 or TRBV12-4 with TRBJ2-7; 10 nucleotides align to TRBD1. CDR3 length: 14 residues. V shed 6 bases, J shed 4 bases, and the junction held 6 bases outside the gene matches. Written as DNA, the CDR3 is TGTGCCAGCAGGAGACAGGGGGCGTGGTACGAGCAGTACTTC. Protein sequence: CASRRQGAWYEQYF.

This chain connects TRBV28 to TRBJ2-1; 10 bases line up with TRBD2. This CDR3 spans 16 amino acids. Trimming at V came to 7 bases and at J to 5 bases, leaving 11 bases not matched to a gene. Germline V lookup: CDR1 MDHEN, CDR2 SYDVKM. The CDR3 is CASINHRLAGDNEQFF. The CDR3 DNA follows: TGTGCCAGCATTAATCATAGGCTAGCGGGAGACAATGAGCAGTTCTTC.

The table lists this clonotype with a few counts. The chain links TRBV29-1 to TRBJ1-1, with D maybe TRBD1 (5 bases). Germline V gene lookup returns CDR1 SQVTM and CDR2 ANQGSEA. The CDR3 totals 14 residues. V was cut by 6 bases and J by 0 bases, with 14 bases left in between. CDR3 protein: CSVSPDRLNTEAFF. CDR3 bases: TGCAGCGTGTCCCCTGACAGACTGAACACTGAAGCTTTCTTT.

This clonotype appeared a single time. The chain uses TRBV20-1 and TRBJ1-5, with D hard to call. CDR1 DFQATT and CDR2 SNEGSKA come from the germline V gene (reference sequence). CDR3 length: 15 residues. Between the trimmed V and J ends, which lost 3 bases and 2 bases, there was a span of 14 bases. The CDR3 nucleotides are TGCAGTGCTAGCCTCTCTGCGGTGGGCAATCAGCCCCAGCATTTT. As protein: CSASLSAVGNQPQHF.

The V gene is TRBV4-1, the J gene TRBJ2-6; tentatively, D is TRBD2 (5 bases). CDR1 is MGHRA, CDR2 YSYEKL, per germline. Trimming left V 0 bases short and J 4 bases short, with 16 bases between. The CDR3 spans 18 residues. CDR3 protein: CASSQEPGSLGGANVLTF. In DNA, the CDR3 is TGCGCCAGCAGCCAAGAGCCGGGGTCCCTGGGAGGGGCCAACGTCCTGACTTTC.

This chain joins TRBV7-2 and TRBJ2-7; TRBD2 might be the D (6 bases). V lost 6 bases and J 5 bases, leaving 17 bases between the germline ends. Germline values: CDR1 SGHTA, CDR2 FQGNSA. This CDR3 comprises 14 residues. CDR3 sequence reads: CASSSTRGTNEQYF. CDR3 DNA: TGTGCCAGCAGTTCGACTAGAGGAACGAACGAGCAGTACTTC.

CDR3 DNA: TGCAGCGTGGAAACAGGCTGGGGGCAGTATTTT. It specifies CSVETGWGQYF. V usage is TRBV29-1 and J usage is TRBJ2-3; D may be TRBD1 (5 bases). CDR1 SQVTM and CDR2 ANQGSEA come from the germline V gene. There are 11 residues in the CDR3. Trimming took off 6 bases at V and 11 bases at J, with 15 bases between the two ends.

The chain combines TRBV5-1 with TRBJ2-4, with a weak D call TRBD1 (6 bases). Germline CDR1 is SGHRS and CDR2 is YFSETQ. Trimming shortened V by 0 bases and J by 0 bases, and 10 bases separated the two germline ends. This CDR3 region has 16 residues. CDR3 sequence (DNA): TGCGCCAGCAGCTTGGGCGGACAGCTAGCCAAAAACATTCAGTACTTC. Translation: CASSLGGQLAKNIQYF.

This clonotype was seen at least ten times. The germline gene is not matched at one end of the junction; a read error may be the cause. The chain combines TRBV5-1 with TRBJ2-7; D unresolved. Germline V gene data show CDR1 as SGHRS and CDR2 as YFSETQ. This CDR3 spans 13 amino acids. The chain's CDR3 is CASSLGRPYEQYF. CDR3 coding DNA: TGTGCCAGCAGCTTAGGCAGGCCCTACGAGCAGTACTTC.

This clonotype appeared a few times. The chain joins TRBV4-1 to TRBJ2-1; D gene ambiguous. There are 16 residues in the CDR3. In germline, CDR1 is MGHRA, CDR2 YSYEKL. V dropped 4 bases and J dropped 0 bases, with 13 bases sitting between them. In DNA form, the CDR3 reads TGCGCCAGCAGCCCCCTCTGGTCCAGCTCCTACAATGAGCAGTTCTTC. This codes for CASSPLWSSSYNEQFF.

The chain couples TRBV5-5 to TRBJ1-1; D ambiguous. The CDR3 is 15 residues long. V was clipped by 4 bases and J by 0 bases, with 13 bases between them. The germline V gene has CDR1 SGHKS and CDR2 YYEKEE (reference sequence). The CDR3 DNA follows: TGTGCCAGCAGCCCGGTGAGGCCGTTGAACACTGAAGCTTTCTTT. Its protein is CASSPVRPLNTEAFF. The whole variable domain, filled in from reference TRBV5-5 and TRBJ1-1, reads DAGVTQSPTHLIKTRGQQVTLRCSPISGHKSVSWYQQVLGQGPQFIFQYYEKEERGRGNFPDRFSARQFPNYSSELNVNALLLGDSALYLCASSPVRPLNTEAFFGQGTRLTVV.

This clonotype was detected ten times or more. The chain has TRBV12-3 or TRBV12-4 and TRBJ2-1; D is possibly TRBD1 (6 bases). V gave up 6 bases and J gave up 2 bases, with 17 bases separating them. This CDR3 has 16 residues. The CDR3 region has the DNA TGTGCCAGCAGCTTATACCCTACAGGGACCTACAATGAGCAGTTCTTC. Its protein is CASSLYPTGTYNEQFF.

The genes are TRBV4-2 and TRBJ2-2; D is uncertain. The length of the CDR3 is 18 residues. Germline CDR1 LGHNA, CDR2 YNFKEQ. V was trimmed by 0 bases and J by 0 bases, leaving 14 bases between them. The CDR3 sequence is CASSQDPGATANTGELFF. Here the CDR3 DNA reads TGTGCCAGCAGCCAAGATCCGGGTGCTACCGCGAACACCGGGGAGCTGTTTTTT.

The V gene is TRBV4-2, the J gene TRBJ2-3; D not certain. Trimming pared 0 bases from V and 4 bases from J, leaving 14 bases between. CDR3 size: 16 residues. Germline V gene lookup returns CDR1 LGHNA and CDR2 YNFKEQ. CDR3 nucleotides: TGTGCCAGCAGCCAAGAGGGCCCAGAGGTCCCAGATACGCAGTATTTT. The encoded protein is CASSQEGPEVPDTQYF.

The J gene is TRBJ2-2, the V gene TRBV12-3 or TRBV12-4; 11 bases agree with TRBD1. CDR3 length equals 15 residues. V lost 6 bases to trimming and J lost 7 bases; unmatched junction nucleotides: 7. Here the CDR3 reads CASRQGQGGVGELFF. The CDR3 region has the DNA TGTGCCAGCAGACAGGGACAGGGGGGGGTCGGGGAGCTGTTTTTT.